This passage covers 5 T cell receptor beta chains from one sample sequenced in a study of cytomegalovirus exposure and HLA in healthy donors. Use of 60 Vbeta and 13 Jbeta primers characterized the PCR. This table comes from immunoSEQ multiplex PCR, and its TCRdb copy is limited to in-frame clones, with some not included. The table lists approximately 110,000 clones, 75% to 85% of them singletons. The material sequenced was PBMCs. The receptors stem from a man aged 40-50 years in good health and CMV-seronegative.

About this clone itself: Additional DNA sequences in this sample encode the identical CDR3. The rearrangement links TRBV6-5 to TRBJ2-7, with TRBD1 identical over 8 bases. Germline values: CDR1 MNHEY, CDR2 SVGAGI. The CDR3 runs to 11 residues. Trimming at V came to 8 bases and at J to 4 bases, leaving 1 base not matched to a gene. The CDR3 sequence is CASGQGYEQYF. The CDR3 DNA follows: TGTGCCAGCGGACAGGGATACGAGCAGTACTTC.

This clone was observed once. This sequence joins TRBV7-3 and TRBJ2-2; possibly TRBD1 for D (5 bases). Germline CDR1 reads SGHTA; CDR2 reads FQGTGA. The CDR3 totals 14 residues. Trimming left V 1 base short and J 6 bases short, with 9 bases between. The CDR3 loop reads CASSLSLGAGELFF. The CDR3 DNA reads as TGTGCCAGCAGCTTAAGTCTAGGGGCCGGGGAGCTGTTTTTT.

The V call is TRBV5-1, the J call TRBJ2-5; 7 bases match TRBD1. J lost 3 bases, V lost 0 bases, and 8 bases had no gene match. From germline, CDR1 is SGHRS and CDR2 YFSETQ. This CDR3 is built from 16 residues. The CDR3 sequence is CASSLVPRQGKETQYF. CDR3 nucleotide sequence: TGCGCCAGCAGCTTGGTGCCCCGACAGGGAAAAGAGACCCAGTACTTC. Based on the CDR3 plus reference TRBV5-1 and TRBJ2-5, the full variable domain is KAGVTQTPRYLIKTRGQQVTLSCSPISGHRSVSWYQQTPGQGLQFLFEYFSETQRNKGNFPGRFSGRQFSNSRSEMNVSTLELGDSALYLCASSLVPRQGKETQYFGPGTRLLVL.

The chain carries TRBV9 and TRBJ2-3; TRBD2 matches 7 bases. CDR1 is SGDLS, CDR2 YYNGEE, per germline. J lost 0 bases, V lost 4 bases, and 2 bases had no gene match. The CDR3 is 14 amino acids. The CDR3 here is CASSFGGSTDTQYF. In nucleotides, the CDR3 is TGTGCCAGCAGCTTCGGGGGGAGCACAGATACGCAGTATTTT.

The count of this clone is one. The chain links TRBV2 to TRBJ2-3, with D possibly TRBD2 on 7 matching bases. Trimming took off 2 bases at V and 1 base at J, with 13 bases between the two ends. Germline V gene sequence: CDR1 SNHLY, CDR2 FYNNEI. This CDR3 region has 16 residues. In DNA form, the CDR3 reads TGTGCCAGCAGTGAAAGGGGGGGGCCTCGCACAGATACGCAGTATTTT. Encoded protein: CASSERGGPRTDTQYF.